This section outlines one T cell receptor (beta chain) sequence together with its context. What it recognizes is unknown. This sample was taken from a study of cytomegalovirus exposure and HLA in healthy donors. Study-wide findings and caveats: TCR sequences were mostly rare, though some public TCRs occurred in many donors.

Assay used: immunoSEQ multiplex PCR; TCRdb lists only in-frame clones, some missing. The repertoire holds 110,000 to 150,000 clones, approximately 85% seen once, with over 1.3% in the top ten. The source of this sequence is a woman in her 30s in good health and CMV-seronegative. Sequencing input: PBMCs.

The CDR3, as DNA: TGCAGCGTTCCAACCGGGATGGGGGGGGGCGCGGGTGGCTACACCTTC. Translated: CSVPTGMGGGAGGYTF. V and J are TRBV29-1 and TRBJ1-2, with D perhaps TRBD1 (6 bases). The CDR3 sequence is 16 residues long. Looked up from germline, CDR1 is SQVTM and CDR2 is ANQGSEA. The germline V and J ends were trimmed by 5 bases and 7 bases, with 26 bases remaining between them.